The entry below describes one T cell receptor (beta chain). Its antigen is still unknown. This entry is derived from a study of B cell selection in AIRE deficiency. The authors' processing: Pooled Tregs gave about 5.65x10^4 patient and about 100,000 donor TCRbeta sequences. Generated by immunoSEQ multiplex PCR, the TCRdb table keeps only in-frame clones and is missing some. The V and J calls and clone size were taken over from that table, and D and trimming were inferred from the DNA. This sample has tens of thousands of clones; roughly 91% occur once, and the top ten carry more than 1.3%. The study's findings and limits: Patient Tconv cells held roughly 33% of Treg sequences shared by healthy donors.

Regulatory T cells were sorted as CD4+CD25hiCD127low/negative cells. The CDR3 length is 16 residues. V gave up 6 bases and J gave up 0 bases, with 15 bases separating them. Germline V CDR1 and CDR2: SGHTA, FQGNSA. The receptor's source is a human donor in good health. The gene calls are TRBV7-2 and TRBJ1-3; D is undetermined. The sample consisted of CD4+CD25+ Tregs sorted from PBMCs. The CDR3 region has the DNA TGTGCCAGCAGACAGCCCTCTGCCTACTCTGGAAACACCATATATTTT. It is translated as CASRQPSAYSGNTIYF.